This TCR beta chain was recovered during a study of CD8+CD57+ T cells in acquired aplastic anemia. Study-wide background: Yields of DNA that came from sorted CD4+ and CD8+ cells averaged around 3 ug.

The CDR3 has 14 residues. Germline trimming cut 4 bases from V and 2 bases from J; bases unmatched to any gene: 5. CDR1 and CDR2 (germline): SGHDN, FVKESK. This clonotype was seen at least ten times. Template material for TCR beta VDJ and CDR3 profiling consisted of genomic DNA. MiXCR, applied by TCRdb to the reads, yields one record per CDR3 protein. There are roughly 130,000 distinct CDR3 sequences in the sample; more than 40% occur only once, and around 2.3% lies in the top ten. This receptor was taken from a human donor in good health, serving as a control. The V call is TRBV14, the J call TRBJ2-7, with 7 nucleotides matching TRBD1. Sample: sorted CD4+, CD8+, or CD8+CD57+ T cells (not recorded which) from PBMCs. The CDR3 DNA is TGTGCCAGCAGCCTCGACAGGGTGGCCTACGAGCAGTACTTC. This gives the protein CASSLDRVAYEQYF.